One sample yielded the 25 T cell receptor beta chains listed below, sequenced in a study of blood T cell repertoires in COVID-19. Profiled with immunoSEQ multiplex PCR; TCRdb holds only in-frame clones, not every one. The data contain 150,000 to 200,000 clones, 80% of them seen just once; the ten biggest clones take up approximately 15%. The sample consisted of PBMCs or T cells enriched from blood (not recorded which). The receptors here all came from a man aged 60 to 75 who had been exposed to COVID-19.

This clone was recorded once. The chain uses TRBV2 and TRBJ2-3; weak D call: TRBD1 (5 bases). Germline V gene sequence: CDR1 SNHLY, CDR2 FYNNEI. Trimming stripped 7 bases from V and 2 bases from J, with 10 bases between. The CDR3 has 13 residues. The CDR3 here is CASTGALTDTQYF. Here the CDR3 DNA reads TGTGCCAGCACTGGGGCCCTCACAGATACGCAGTATTTT.

This clone was recorded at least ten times. The chain recombines TRBV6-1 with TRBJ2-7; 8 bases map to TRBD2. Germline loops: CDR1 MNHNS, CDR2 SASEGT. The length of the CDR3 is 15 residues. With V trimmed by 3 bases and J by 2 bases, 6 bases remained unmatched. The CDR3 DNA reads as TGTGCCAGCAGTGATGTAGCGGGGTCAACCTACGAGCAGTACTTC. Translation: CASSDVAGSTYEQYF.

V and J are TRBV19 and TRBJ1-3, with no clear D. From germline, CDR1 is LNHDA and CDR2 SQIVND (reference sequence). CDR3 size: 14 residues. Trimming stripped 6 bases from V and 0 bases from J, with 9 bases between. The CDR3 protein is CASSLPSSGNTIYF. The CDR3 DNA reads as TGTGCCAGTAGCCTTCCTAGCTCTGGAAACACCATATATTTT.

In regard to this clone: Other DNA sequences in this specimen translate into the identical CDR3. The V call is TRBV28, the J call TRBJ1-5; a weak D match, TRBD1 (6 bases). Germline V gene lookup returns CDR1 MDHEN and CDR2 SYDVKM. V was shortened by 6 bases and J by 2 bases, with 14 bases between the two germline ends. This CDR3 has 15 residues. The CDR3, as DNA: TGTGCCAGCAGCCTGGGGGGGGGCGGCAATCAGCCCCAGCATTTT. This translates into CASSLGGGGNQPQHF.

In this sample, this clone is medium-sized. The chain couples TRBV10-3 to TRBJ1-1, with 9 bases identical to TRBD1. Germline-derived CDR1 and CDR2 are ENHRY and SYGVKD. J was trimmed by 0 bases and V by 10 bases; bases with no gene match: 21. The CDR3 covers 19 residues. CDR3 nucleotide sequence: TGTGCCACCTCACACGGGACAGGGAAAGGGGGATTGGTGAACACTGAAGCTTTCTTT. Translated, it gives CATSHGTGKGGLVNTEAFF.

The rearrangement links TRBV2 to TRBJ1-5, with 7 bases aligning to TRBD1. The V gene's germline CDR1 is SNHLY and CDR2 FYNNEI. This CDR3 has 15 amino acids. Trimming removed 6 bases from V and 4 bases from J; junction bases left unmatched: 9. CDR3 loop: CASRTDRVGNQPQHF. Here the CDR3 DNA reads TGTGCCAGCAGGACCGACAGGGTTGGTAATCAGCCCCAGCATTTT.

The chain couples TRBV19 to TRBJ1-5, with 7 nucleotides matching TRBD1. This CDR3 has 14 amino acids. V shed 6 bases and J 5 bases; nucleotides not matched to a gene: 7. Germline V gene sequence: CDR1 LNHDA, CDR2 SQIVND (reference sequence). This chain's CDR3 is CASRRQGTDQPQHF. CDR3 nucleotide sequence: TGTGCCAGTAGGAGACAGGGAACTGATCAGCCCCAGCATTTT.

The chain links TRBV5-1 to TRBJ2-2; 7 bases agree with TRBD2. Germline assignment: CDR1 SGHRS and CDR2 YFSETQ. J was trimmed by 1 base and V by 3 bases; bases with no gene match: 6. CDR3 length: 16 amino acids. CDR3 residues: CASSWGGAENTGELFF. The CDR3 DNA follows: TGCGCCAGCAGCTGGGGGGGAGCGGAGAACACCGGGGAGCTGTTTTTT.

The J gene is TRBJ1-3, the V gene TRBV6-5, with a weak D call TRBD1 (6 bases). V was shortened by 4 bases and J by 4 bases, with 17 bases between the two germline ends. Germline V gene data show CDR1 as MNHEY and CDR2 as SVGAGI. There are 16 residues in the CDR3. This CDR3 reads CASSSGSGAGGNTIYF. The CDR3 nucleotides are TGTGCCAGCAGTTCAGGGTCAGGGGCTGGAGGAAACACCATATATTTT.

V gene TRBV19 combines with J gene TRBJ2-5, with D maybe TRBD2 (6 bases). V was shortened by 1 base and J by 3 bases, with 12 bases between the two germline ends. Looked up from germline, CDR1 is LNHDA and CDR2 is SQIVND (reference sequence). This CDR3 region has 15 residues. CDR3 sequence: CASSIGGLMKETQYF. The DNA for the CDR3 is TGTGCCAGTAGTATAGGGGGACTGATGAAAGAGACCCAGTACTTC.

The chain has TRBV28 and TRBJ2-1, with 8 bases matching TRBD2. This CDR3 comprises 13 residues. Trimming removed 10 bases from V and 9 bases from J; junction bases left unmatched: 11. In germline, CDR1 is MDHEN, CDR2 SYDVKM. The CDR3 bases are TGTGCCACCCGGGGGGGCGGCTGGGTTGAGCAGTTCTTC. Translating gives CATRGGGWVEQFF.

The chain couples TRBV7-8 to TRBJ2-1; TRBD2 agrees at 9 bases. Germline values: CDR1 SGHVS, CDR2 FQNEAQ. CDR3 length equals 15 residues. The trim removed 3 bases at V and 7 bases at J, leaving 7 bases unmatched. CDR3 bases: TGTGCCAGCAGCTTCGTAGCGGGAGCGTTTAATGAGCAGTTCTTC. It specifies CASSFVAGAFNEQFF.

V is TRBV20-1 and J is TRBJ2-7; a weak D match, TRBD2 (5 bases). The CDR3 extends over 11 amino acids. The V gene lost 5 bases and the J gene lost 5 bases, with 10 bases spanning the gap. Germline V CDR1 and CDR2: DFQATT, SNEGSKA (reference sequence). Here the CDR3 reads CSAAGKHEQYF. CDR3 coding DNA: TGCAGTGCTGCCGGGAAGCACGAGCAGTACTTC.

This sequence joins TRBV27 and TRBJ2-2; D possibly corresponds to TRBD2 (6 bases). The V end lost 10 bases, the J end lost 5 bases, and 11 bases lay between the germline ends. Germline V gives CDR1 MNHEY, CDR2 SMNVEV (reference sequence). CDR3 size: 12 residues. This CDR3 is CATRRGTGELFF. CDR3 nucleotide sequence: TGTGCCACCCGACGGGGGACCGGGGAGCTGTTTTTT.

In this sample, this clone turned up a few times. CDR3 region: CATSDPGLHSGANVLTF. In DNA, the CDR3 is TGTGCCACCAGTGACCCGGGACTGCACTCTGGGGCCAACGTCCTGACTTTC. The chain links TRBV24-1 to TRBJ2-6; a possible D gene is TRBD2 (6 bases). Trimming shortened V by 4 bases and J by 0 bases, and 12 bases separated the two germline ends. The CDR3 is made up of 17 amino acids. Germline values: CDR1 KGHDR, CDR2 SFDVKD.

J is TRBJ1-6 and V is TRBV7-2; 9 positions match TRBD1. Germline V gene lookup returns CDR1 SGHTA and CDR2 FQGNSA. The CDR3 loop spans 14 amino acids. V lost 6 bases to trimming and J lost 7 bases; unmatched junction nucleotides: 4. CDR3 residues: CASRDDRGNSPLHF. The CDR3 DNA is TGTGCCAGCAGAGACGACAGGGGGAATTCACCCCTCCACTTT.

V is TRBV27 and J is TRBJ1-2; D gene uncertain. V was shortened by 3 bases and J by 0 bases, with 5 bases between the two germline ends. Germline V gives CDR1 MNHEY, CDR2 SMNVEV (reference sequence). The CDR3 is 13 amino acids. The CDR3 protein is CASSFGSNYGYTF. The CDR3 region has the DNA TGTGCCAGCAGTTTCGGGTCTAACTATGGCTACACCTTC.

The rearrangement links TRBV7-9 to TRBJ2-7; D is possibly TRBD2 (5 bases). Trimming took 4 bases from V and 0 from J, leaving 13 bases between them. The germline V gene encodes CDR1 SEHNR and CDR2 FQNEAQ (reference sequence). The CDR3 loop spans 15 amino acids. Written as DNA, the CDR3 is TGTGCCAGCAGCTCACAGAGAGGGTCCTCCTACGAGCAGTACTTC. Its translation: CASSSQRGSSYEQYF.

The V and J genes are TRBV6-5 and TRBJ1-4; 8 bases agree with TRBD1. The CDR3 spans 14 residues. Per the germline V gene, CDR1 is MNHEY and CDR2 is SVGAGI. Trimming cost V 6 bases and J 8 bases; bases outside gene matches: 8. CDR3 coding DNA: TGTGCCAGCAGCCGGACAGGGTACAGCGAAAAACTGTTTTTT. This gives the protein CASSRTGYSEKLFF.

The gene calls are TRBV19 and TRBJ1-2; possibly TRBD1 for D (6 bases). V was pared by 10 bases and J by 5 bases, with 8 bases between. This CDR3 has 10 residues. Germline assignment: CDR1 LNHDA and CDR2 SQIVND (reference sequence). The CDR3 loop reads CATQGYGYTF. The CDR3 DNA sequence: TGTGCCACACAGGGTTATGGCTACACCTTC.

The chain has TRBV11-2 and TRBJ1-4; D is undetermined. Trimming took off 6 bases at V and 8 bases at J, with 7 bases between the two ends. The CDR3 covers 11 residues. Germline-derived CDR1 and CDR2 are SGHAT and FQNNGV. The CDR3 region is CASRRLEKLFF. The CDR3 region has the DNA TGTGCCAGCAGGAGGTTAGAAAAACTGTTTTTT.

Only a few counts were recorded for this clone. The chain joins TRBV30 to TRBJ1-2; maybe TRBD1 (6 bases). V lost 8 bases to trimming and J lost 4 bases, with 29 bases between them. CDR3 length equals 17 residues. CDR1 is GTSNPN and CDR2 is SVGIG in the germline V gene (reference sequence). The CDR3, as DNA: TGTGCCGGCCTACAACAGGGAAGAGCGGGATCAGGCTATGGCTACACCTTC. Protein: CAGLQQGRAGSGYGYTF. The full variable domain, rest sourced from reference TRBV30 and TRBJ1-2, is SQTIHQWPATLVQPVGSPLSLECTVEGTSNPNLYWYRQAAGRGLQLLFYSVGIGQISSEVPQNLSASRPQDRQFILSSKKLLLSDSGFYLCAGLQQGRAGSGYGYTFGSGTRLTVV.

V is TRBV19 and J is TRBJ2-7, with 10 bases aligning to TRBD1. This CDR3 has 20 residues. CDR1 LNHDA and CDR2 SQIVND come from the germline V gene (reference sequence). J was trimmed by 0 bases and V by 4 bases; bases with no gene match: 18. The CDR3 DNA sequence: TGTGCCAGTAGTAAAGGCCGTCCAGGGGCCGGGACAGGGGTCTCCTACGAGCAGTACTTC. Translation gives CASSKGRPGAGTGVSYEQYF.

The rearrangement joins TRBV19 to TRBJ2-1; 10 nucleotides match TRBD2. The CDR3 covers 15 residues. V shed 1 base and J 6 bases; nucleotides not matched to a gene: 3. Germline V gives CDR1 LNHDA, CDR2 SQIVND (reference sequence). Here the CDR3 DNA reads TGTGCCAGTAGTATAGGAGGGACTAGCGCCAATGAGCAGTTCTTC. It yields the protein CASSIGGTSANEQFF.

This clone was detected a few times. The chain employs TRBV24-1 and TRBJ2-1, with a weak D call TRBD1 (5 bases). Per germline, CDR1 KGHDR and CDR2 SFDVKD. CDR3 length: 15 amino acids. V lost 0 bases, J lost 1 base, and 6 bases lay in between. The CDR3 loop is CATSDLRQSYNEQFF. The CDR3 DNA is TGTGCCACCAGTGATTTGCGACAGTCCTACAATGAGCAGTTCTTC.